This passage covers 6 T cell receptor beta chains from one sample sequenced in a study of T cells in women clearing cervical HPV infection. The assay was immunoSEQ multiplex PCR, and TCRdb's table has in-frame clones only and misses some. Recorded for this sample: 25,000 to 35,000 clones. Sequencing was performed on blood buffy coat. These receptors originate from a woman aged 18-70 years with a cervical HPV16 infection that either progressed to CIN3+ or cleared (not recorded which).

About this clone itself: The CDR3 goes on 3 residues after the read ends, and that part is filled in from the germline J gene. The chain has TRBV5-1 and TRBJ2-5; 13 positions agree with TRBD2. Germline lookup yields CDR1 SGHRS and CDR2 YFSETQ. Unmatched junction bases numbered 5, after V lost 4 bases and J lost 2 bases. The CDR3 consists of 16 residues. The CDR3 bases that were read are TGCGCCAGCAGCCTCGGGACTAGCGGGATACAAGAGACC. Its protein is CASSLGTSGIQET. The entire CDR3 sequence reads CASSLGTSGIQETQYF.

As for this clone: The read ends 3 residues shy of where the CDR3 ends; the end is completed using the germline J gene. V gene TRBV30 combines with J gene TRBJ2-3; TRBD2 matches 11 bases. From germline, CDR1 is GTSNPN and CDR2 SVGIG (reference sequence). The CDR3 has 16 amino acids. CDR3 sequence reads: CAWRAGTSGIRETQYF. CDR3 DNA (partial): TGTGCCTGGAGGGCAGGGACTAGCGGCATCAGAGAGACG.

In the case of this clone: The missing CDR3 end, 3 residues past where the read stops, is filled in from the germline J gene. The chain uses TRBV19 and TRBJ1-5; TRBD1 matches at 7 bases. The CDR3 is made up of 16 amino acids. CDR1 is LNHDA and CDR2 is SQIVND in the germline V gene (reference sequence). J gave up 6 bases and V 4 bases, and 12 bases lay outside the gene matches. CDR3 region: CASSTPYRGETQPQHF. Incomplete CDR3 DNA: TGTGCCAGTAGTACCCCATACAGGGGTGAAACTCAGCCC.

Points on this clone: Sequencing ends 3 residues short of the CDR3 end; the germline J gene provides the rest. The gene calls are TRBV20-1 and TRBJ2-7, with TRBD1 matching over 9 bases. This CDR3 comprises 14 residues. The V segment lost 1 base and the J segment 5 bases; nucleotides outside the gene matches: 6. Germline V CDR1 and CDR2: DFQATT, SNEGSKA (reference sequence). CDR3 DNA, as far as it was read: TGCAGTGCTAGAGTCCGGGACAGGGCAGACGAG. Its protein product is CSARVRDRADE. From start to end, the CDR3 is CSARVRDRADEQYF.

A note on this clone: The read halts 3 residues ahead of the CDR3 end, with the missing end drawn from the germline J gene. This chain links TRBV5-6 with TRBJ2-3; D remains unclear. CDR1 SGHDT and CDR2 YYEEEE come from the germline V gene. This CDR3 has 15 amino acids. Trimming left V 4 bases short and J 0 bases short, with 12 bases between. Partial CDR3 DNA: TGTGCCAGCAGCCAACTTGCGAGAAGCACAGATACG. It codes for CASSQLARSTDT. The whole CDR3 sequence is CASSQLARSTDTQYF.

With regard to this clone: The CDR3 extends 3 residues past the end of the read, so its final part is completed from the germline J gene. The V gene is TRBV7-2, the J gene TRBJ2-1; maybe TRBD2 (6 bases). Trimming took 5 bases from V and 2 from J, leaving 13 bases between them. The CDR3 is 15 residues long. Germline loops: CDR1 SGHTA, CDR2 FQGNSA. The CDR3 DNA, read in part, is TGTGCCAGCAGCCCCGAGCGGGCGACCTACAATGAG. Translated: CASSPERATYNE. The full-length CDR3 reads as CASSPERATYNEQFF.